The rows below give T cell receptor beta chains drawn from one sample of a study of T cells in Graves' hyperthyroidism and ophthalmopathy. TCRdb ran MiXCR on the multiplex PCR reads and lists one entry per CDR3 protein. The sample holds around 350,000 distinct CDR3 sequences, roughly 13% seen once. Sample: blood. The receptors were gathered from a woman under 30 with Graves' hyperthyroidism. The CDR3 runs from the conserved cysteine through the conserved F or W. Fields, in order: J gene, V gene, CDR3 protein.

J gene: TRBJ2-2
V gene: TRBV24-1
CDR3 protein: CATSEGGDNTGELFF

J gene: TRBJ2-5
V gene: TRBV27
CDR3 protein: CASSLGAGGEETQYF

J gene: TRBJ1-5
V gene: TRBV5-8
CDR3 protein: CASSLDGRGGNQPQHF

J gene: TRBJ1-4
V gene: TRBV15
CDR3 protein: CATSRGVDEKLFF

J gene: TRBJ1-4
V gene: TRBV2
CDR3 protein: CASEPGALSNEKLFF

J gene: TRBJ2-5
V gene: TRBV28
CDR3 protein: CASSRGEGPETQYF

J gene: TRBJ1-2
V gene: TRBV18
CDR3 protein: CASSPRDGDYGYTF

J gene: TRBJ1-2
V gene: TRBV5-1
CDR3 protein: CASSPRGEGGYGYTF

J gene: TRBJ2-5
V gene: TRBV12-3/TRBV12-4
CDR3 protein: CASSPTVATQYF

J gene: TRBJ1-2
V gene: TRBV4-1
CDR3 protein: CASSQALAAYGYTF

J gene: TRBJ2-7
V gene: TRBV3-1
CDR3 protein: CASRPGQGIDEQYF